Listed below are T cell receptor beta chains from one sample, sequenced in a study of T cells in Graves' hyperthyroidism and ophthalmopathy. TCRdb itself ran the multiplex PCR reads through MiXCR, one entry per CDR3 protein. The sample has over 150,000 distinct CDR3 sequences; around 17% are singletons. Specimen: blood. Receptors were obtained from a woman aged 45-65 years with Graves' hyperthyroidism. Each CDR3 is given with its conserved first and last residue.

>TRBV19|TRBJ2-5
CASSPPGQSKVETQYF
>TRBV4-1|TRBJ2-3
CASSQSDLAGALGTQYF
>TRBV10-2|TRBJ2-4
CASSEFSLQGMSLDIQYF
>TRBV12-3/TRBV12-4|TRBJ2-3
CASSFSGQGSDTQYF
>TRBV11-2|TRBJ1-6
CASSFGRILRNSPLHF
>TRBV7-7|TRBJ2-1
CASSPTGTSGPYNEQFF
>TRBV28|TRBJ2-1
CASSPVPGLAGGSYNEQFF
>TRBV29-1|TRBJ2-5
CSVAPRLQETQYF
>TRBV6-1|TRBJ1-1
CASSGTGKMNTEAFF
>TRBV7-9|TRBJ2-3
CASSLLAGGTDTQYF
>TRBV11-2|TRBJ2-3
CASSLRDGYTDTQYF
>TRBV27|TRBJ2-6
CASSSPGTGAGANVLTF
>TRBV11-2|TRBJ2-7
CASSFLYGNEQYF
>TRBV9|TRBJ2-1
CASSLLAGGPGEQFF
>TRBV28|TRBJ1-1
CASVMALATGPNTEAFF
>TRBV3-1|TRBJ1-1
CASSQIMNTEAFF